These T cell receptor beta chains were read from a single sample in a study of vaccination effects on CD4 cells after COVID-19. Sequenced by immunoSEQ multiplex PCR; TCRdb stores in-frame clones only, minus some. Of about 24,000 clones in the sample, around four fifths were seen once. What these receptors recognize is not known. The sequencing used CD4+ T cells from PBMCs cultured with SARS-CoV-2 spike peptides, collected after COVID-19 vaccination. All receptors derive from a human donor who received a COVID-19 vaccine. Both conserved end residues are part of each CDR3. D genes are given only for firm matches. Not every row has a clone size; where given, it reads once, few, many or a size class.

V	J	size	D	DNA	CDR3
TRBV2	TRBJ1-2	few	TRBD1	TGTGCCAGCAGGGGGGACGGGACAGATGGCTACACCTTC	CASRGDGTDGYTF
TRBV18	TRBJ1-5	-	-	TGTGCCAGCTCACTGGGGGTGGGTCAGCCCCAGCATTTT	CASSLGVGQPQHF
TRBV27	TRBJ2-5	-	-	TGTGCCAGCAGCCGGGCGGGACAGCAAGAGACCCAGTACTTC	CASSRAGQQETQYF
TRBV4-2	TRBJ1-4	-	-	TGTGCCAGCAGCCAAGATCTAGGGGGTTATGAAAAACTGTTTTTT	CASSQDLGGYEKLFF
TRBV27	TRBJ2-3	-	-	TGTGCCAGCAGAAGAACGGGCACAGATACGCAGTATTTT	CASRRTGTDTQYF
TRBV29-1	TRBJ2-1	-	TRBD2	TGCAGCGTTTCTAAAGCGGGGGGGCCCTACAATGAGCAGTTCTTC	CSVSKAGGPYNEQFF
TRBV5-4	TRBJ2-7	-	-	TGTGCCAGCAGCTTGGAATGGAGTTCCTACGAGCAGTACTTC	CASSLEWSSYEQYF
TRBV30	TRBJ1-1	-	-	TGTGCCTGGCCCCCCGGAGATGAAGTAAAAGAAGCTTTCTTT	CAWPPGDEVKEAFF
TRBV21-1	TRBJ1-4	-	-	TGTGCCAGCAGGACGCCATGTATGGGGGTGCATGAAAAACTGTTTTTT	CASRTPCMGVHEKLFF
TRBV7-9	TRBJ2-7	-	-	TGTGCCAGCAGCCCAGCGGAGCTCTACGAGCAGTACTTC	CASSPAELYEQYF
TRBV6-5	TRBJ1-4	-	TRBD1	TGTGCCAGCAGTCCTCAGGGGGCTAATGAAAAACTGTTTTTT	CASSPQGANEKLFF
TRBV6-1	TRBJ2-3	-	TRBD1	TGTGCCAGCAGTGACGGGCAGGGGGCGACAGATACGCAGTATTTT	CASSDGQGATDTQYF
TRBV6-5	TRBJ2-6	-	-	TGTGCCAACGGCCTCGGCTCTGGGGCCAACGTCCTGACTTTC	CANGLGSGANVLTF
TRBV2	TRBJ1-2	-	-	TGTGCCAGCAGTGAACAGGCCCGCGGGGGCTACACCTTC	CASSEQARGGYTF
TRBV5-1	TRBJ2-7	-	-	TGCGCCAGCAGCTTGGCCGCCAGCTTCTACGAGCAGTACTTC	CASSLAASFYEQYF
TRBV19	TRBJ2-3	-	TRBD1	TGTGCCAGCGCGGGGACAGGAACGGCCCGAGATACGCAGTATTTT	CASAGTGTARDTQYF
TRBV7-2	TRBJ2-7	few	-	TGTGCCAGCAGCTTTGAGGGTTTCTACGAGCAGTACTTC	CASSFEGFYEQYF
TRBV2	TRBJ1-4	once	-	TGTGCCAGCAGTATAACAGGGCAGGAAAAACTGTTTTTT	CASSITGQEKLFF
TRBV18	TRBJ1-5	-	-	TGTGCCAGCTCACGTACTCGCAATCAGCCCCAGCATTTT	CASSRTRNQPQHF
TRBV10-3	TRBJ2-2	few	TRBD2	TGTGCCATCAGTCGAACTAGCGGGAACACCGGGGAGCTGTTTTTT	CAISRTSGNTGELFF
TRBV2	TRBJ1-1	few	TRBD1	TGTGCCAGCGGCCGGACAGGTGGGCTTGAAGCTTTCTTT	CASGRTGGLEAFF
TRBV5-1	TRBJ2-7	-	TRBD1	TGCGCCAGCAGCTCCGGGACAGGGTCCTACGAGCAGTACTTC	CASSSGTGSYEQYF
TRBV5-6	TRBJ2-1	few	TRBD1	TGTGCCAGCAGCTTGGAAATATATTACCGGGACAGTGAGCAGTTCTTC	CASSLEIYYRDSEQFF
TRBV9	TRBJ2-7	once	TRBD2	TGTGCCAGCAGCGTCAATAGCGGGAGCTCCTACGAGCAGTACTTC	CASSVNSGSSYEQYF
TRBV6-4	TRBJ2-3	-	TRBD1	TGTGCCAGCAGTGAATTCGGGACAGGCCCAGATACGCAGTATTTT	CASSEFGTGPDTQYF
TRBV6-5	TRBJ2-1	-	-	TGTGCCAGCAGTTACGGGCGGGGCAGTTACAATGAGCAGTTCTTC	CASSYGRGSYNEQFF
TRBV7-8	TRBJ1-5	-	TRBD1	TGTGCCAGCAGCCCCTCAATGGCCGGGACAGACTCGAGCAATCAGCCCCAGCATTTT	CASSPSMAGTDSSNQPQHF
TRBV30	TRBJ1-6	few	-	TGTGCCTGGAGAAATACCGGGACATTCAATTCACCCCTCCACTTT	CAWRNTGTFNSPLHF
TRBV10-2	TRBJ2-1	-	TRBD2	TGCGCCAGCAGTGAATCGCGACACTCCCGGACTAGCGGAACCTACAATGAGCAGTTCTTC	CASSESRHSRTSGTYNEQFF